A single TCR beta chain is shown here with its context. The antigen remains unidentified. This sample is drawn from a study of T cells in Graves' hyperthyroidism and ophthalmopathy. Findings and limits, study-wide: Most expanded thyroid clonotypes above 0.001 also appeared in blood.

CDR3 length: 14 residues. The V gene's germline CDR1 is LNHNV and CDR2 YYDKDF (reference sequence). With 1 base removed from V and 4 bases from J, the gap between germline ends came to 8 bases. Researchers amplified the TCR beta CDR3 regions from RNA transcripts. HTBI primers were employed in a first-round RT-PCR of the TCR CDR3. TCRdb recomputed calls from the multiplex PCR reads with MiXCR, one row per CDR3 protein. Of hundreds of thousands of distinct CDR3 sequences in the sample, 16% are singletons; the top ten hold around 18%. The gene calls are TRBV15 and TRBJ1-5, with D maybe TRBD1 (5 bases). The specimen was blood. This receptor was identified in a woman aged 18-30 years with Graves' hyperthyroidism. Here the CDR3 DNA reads TGTGCCACCAGCAGAGGGGCAGGGAATCAGCCCCAGCATTTT. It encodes CATSRGAGNQPQHF.